The 22 T cell receptor beta chains reported below all come from one sample, sequenced in a study of blood T cell repertoires in COVID-19. The protocol was immunoSEQ multiplex PCR, while the TCRdb copy is restricted to in-frame clones and leaves out a portion. The repertoire holds roughly 130,000 clones, with under 95% as singletons. Sequences were obtained from peripheral blood. Receptor source: a man aged 50-60 years with active COVID-19.

The chain links TRBV6-5 to TRBJ2-2; no definite D call. The ends were cut back, 2 bases at V and 3 bases at J, with 7 bases in the middle. Germline V gene data show CDR1 as MNHEY and CDR2 as SVGAGI. The CDR3 runs to 14 residues. CDR3 residues: CASSYGRYTGELFF. The CDR3 DNA is TGTGCCAGCAGTTACGGCAGGTACACCGGGGAGCTGTTTTTT.

This chain joins TRBV6-2 or TRBV6-3 and TRBJ2-7, with 7 bases aligning to TRBD1. The CDR3 is 14 residues long. CDR1 and CDR2 (germline): MNHEY, SVGEGT. Trimming cost V 5 bases and J 1 base; bases outside gene matches: 5. The CDR3 protein is CASSIDRVSYEQYV. CDR3 sequence (DNA): TGTGCCAGCAGTATCGACAGGGTTTCCTACGAGCAGTACGTC.

The sample holds a few counts of this clone. V gene TRBV29-1 combines with J gene TRBJ2-1; 7 bases match TRBD1. With V trimmed by 5 bases and J by 4 bases, 8 bases remained unmatched. CDR1 and CDR2 (germline): SQVTM, ANQGSEA. CDR3 size: 14 residues. CDR3 DNA: TGCAGCGTTACTAGGGGGCTGGGATACAATGAGCAGTTCTTC. It yields the protein CSVTRGLGYNEQFF.

The chain uses TRBV25-1 and TRBJ2-1; 13 bases match TRBD2. Looked up from germline, CDR1 is MGHDK and CDR2 is SYGVNS. The V and J ends lost 10 bases and 6 bases, in that order; junction bases with no gene match: 3. CDR3 length: 13 residues. The CDR3 DNA sequence: TGTGCCACCGGACTAGCGGGAGCCAATGAGCAGTTCTTC. It translates to CATGLAGANEQFF.

This clone occurred once. This sequence joins TRBV7-9 and TRBJ1-4, with a tentative D call TRBD1 (6 bases). Germline loops: CDR1 SEHNR, CDR2 FQNEAQ (reference sequence). The CDR3 totals 15 residues. The ends were cut back, 6 bases at V and 3 bases at J, with 14 bases in the middle. The CDR3 here is CASSRQSGANEKLFF. Written as DNA, the CDR3 is TGTGCCAGCAGTAGGCAGTCAGGGGCTAATGAAAAACTGTTTTTT.

This chain joins TRBV6-5 and TRBJ1-5; a weak D match, TRBD1 (5 bases). CDR3 size: 12 residues. CDR1 is MNHEY and CDR2 is SVGAGI in the germline V gene. Trimming took 8 bases from V and 6 from J, leaving 11 bases between them. This CDR3 reads CASGQGSQPQHF. The CDR3 region has the DNA TGTGCCAGCGGCCAGGGAAGTCAGCCCCAGCATTTT.

The rearrangement links TRBV11-2 to TRBJ2-1, with D unresolved. Trimming left V 5 bases short and J 8 bases short, with 16 bases between. The germline V gene has CDR1 SGHAT and CDR2 FQNNGV. The CDR3 loop spans 14 amino acids. The CDR3 DNA reads as TGTGCCAGCAGCCCCTCCCCCACGGGTGATGAGCAGTTCTTC. It codes for CASSPSPTGDEQFF.

The gene calls are TRBV5-4 and TRBJ2-5; TRBD1 agrees at 7 bases. Germline V CDR1 and CDR2: SGHNT, YYREEE (reference sequence). V shed 6 bases and J 2 bases; nucleotides not matched to a gene: 4. This CDR3 comprises 13 residues. In nucleotides, the CDR3 is TGTGCCAGCAACCCGACAGGGCAAGAGACCCAGTACTTC. It translates to CASNPTGQETQYF.

CDR3 sequence: CASRSGTGTDQPQHF. CDR3 nucleotide sequence: TGTGCCAGCAGATCAGGGACAGGGACCGACCAGCCCCAGCATTTT. The rearrangement uses TRBV6-5 and TRBJ1-5; 9 bases align to TRBD1. This CDR3 spans 15 amino acids. The junction had 10 bases not matched to a gene; V was cut back by 6 bases and J by 7 bases. From germline, CDR1 is MNHEY and CDR2 SVGAGI.

This clone came up once. At the DNA level, this CDR3 is encoded by other sequences in the same sample as well. V and J are TRBV12-3 or TRBV12-4 and TRBJ2-7; TRBD1 aligns across 8 bases. This CDR3 has 13 amino acids. Trimming at V came to 5 bases and at J to 2 bases, leaving 2 bases not matched to a gene. The CDR3 loop reads CASSLQGAYEQYF. CDR3 coding DNA: TGTGCCAGCAGTCTACAGGGGGCCTACGAGCAGTACTTC.

The chain recombines TRBV19 with TRBJ1-4; D is unresolved. The CDR3 runs to 15 residues. The V gene's germline CDR1 is LNHDA and CDR2 SQIVND (reference sequence). V was trimmed by 3 bases and J by 7 bases, leaving 15 bases between them. The CDR3 sequence: CASSIHSSSSEKLFF. The CDR3 region has the DNA TGTGCCAGTAGTATCCACAGTTCGTCGAGTGAAAAACTGTTTTTT.

The rearrangement joins TRBV15 to TRBJ1-2, with TRBD1 as a possible D gene (5 bases). Germline V lookup: CDR1 LNHNV, CDR2 YYDKDF (reference sequence). CDR3 length: 12 residues. Trimming pared 9 bases from V and 1 base from J, leaving 9 bases between. CDR3 sequence reads: CATRGFNYGYTF. Written as DNA, the CDR3 is TGTGCCACTCGGGGGTTTAACTATGGCTACACCTTC. Filled out from reference TRBV15 and TRBJ1-2, the complete variable domain reads DAMVIQNPRYQVTQFGKPVTLSCSQTLNHNVMYWYQQKSSQAPKLLFHYYDKDFNNEADTPDNFQSRRPNTSFCFLDIRSPGLGDTAMYLCATRGFNYGYTFGSGTRLTVV.

This chain joins TRBV18 and TRBJ1-5; 7 bases fit TRBD1. V lost 2 bases and J lost 5; bases outside the gene matches: 3. CDR1 KGHSH and CDR2 LQKENI come from the germline V gene. This CDR3 is 14 amino acids long. The CDR3 reads CASSPIQGDQPQHF. The CDR3 region has the DNA TGTGCCAGCTCACCAATCCAGGGGGATCAGCCCCAGCATTTT.

This clone was seen a few times. The chain carries TRBV25-1 and TRBJ2-7, with D possibly TRBD2 on 5 matching bases. CDR3 length: 12 amino acids. The V end was cut by 4 bases, the J end by 6 bases, with 10 bases between. Germline V gives CDR1 MGHDK, CDR2 SYGVNS. The CDR3: CASSGLTIEQYF. The DNA for the CDR3 is TGTGCCAGCAGTGGGCTGACTATCGAGCAGTACTTC.

This chain connects TRBV5-1 to TRBJ2-7, with D tentatively TRBD2 (6 bases). This CDR3 has 19 residues. CDR1 SGHRS and CDR2 YFSETQ come from the germline V gene. V was shortened by 0 bases and J by 2 bases, with 24 bases between the two germline ends. CDR3 residues: CASSLVVAGRARQPYEQYF. DNA of the CDR3: TGCGCCAGCAGCTTGGTGGTGGCGGGGCGAGCCAGGCAACCCTACGAGCAGTACTTC.

The V gene is TRBV6-6, the J gene TRBJ2-2; 9 bases align to TRBD1. The J segment lost 4 bases and the V segment lost 2 bases, leaving 2 bases of the junction unmatched. Germline values: CDR1 MNHNY, CDR2 SVGAGI (reference sequence). The CDR3 extends over 15 amino acids. DNA of the CDR3: TGTGCCAGCAGTTACGTGACAGGGGGCACCGGGGAGCTGTTTTTT. It encodes CASSYVTGGTGELFF.

This clone was counted a few times. V and J are TRBV6-1 and TRBJ2-1, with D possibly matching TRBD1 (5 bases). Germline V CDR1 and CDR2: MNHNS, SASEGT. This CDR3 has 15 residues. V was pared by 2 bases and J by 3 bases, with 11 bases between. The DNA for the CDR3 is TGTGCCAGCAGTGAACTAGGGGTGGGCTACAATGAGCAGTTCTTC. It is translated as CASSELGVGYNEQFF.

This clone showed up just once. The J gene is TRBJ2-1, the V gene TRBV6-5; the match to TRBD1 covers 7 bases. The germline V gene has CDR1 MNHEY and CDR2 SVGAGI. CDR3 length equals 14 residues. With V trimmed by 6 bases and J by 6 bases, 8 bases remained unmatched. The CDR3: CASRREGQPNEQFF. The CDR3 DNA reads TGTGCCAGCAGACGCGAGGGACAGCCCAATGAGCAGTTCTTC.

This clone has only one observation. This sequence joins TRBV11-1 and TRBJ2-2; D is possibly TRBD1 (5 bases). This CDR3 has 15 amino acids. Trimming took off 1 base at V and 4 bases at J, with 10 bases between the two ends. Germline V gene lookup returns CDR1 SGHAT and CDR2 FQDESV (reference sequence). CDR3 sequence: CASSLELGRTGELFF. The CDR3 DNA follows: TGTGCCAGCAGCTTAGAGTTGGGGCGCACCGGGGAGCTGTTTTTT.

The rearrangement links TRBV30 to TRBJ1-1; TRBD1 is a possible D gene (5 bases). Deletions cut 0 bases from V and 1 base from J, with 18 bases between. The CDR3 is made up of 17 amino acids. Germline V CDR1 and CDR2: GTSNPN, SVGIG (reference sequence). DNA for the CDR3: TGTGCCTGGAGTGTAAGGACACTAAACGCAGGGAACACTGAAGCTTTCTTT. Encoded protein: CAWSVRTLNAGNTEAFF.

The chain couples TRBV29-1 to TRBJ1-1; tentatively, D is TRBD1 (6 bases). The germline V gene encodes CDR1 SQVTM and CDR2 ANQGSEA. There are 14 residues in the CDR3. The ends were cut back, 2 bases at V and 5 bases at J, with 15 bases in the middle. The CDR3 here is CSVEPRGQRTEAFF. In nucleotides, the CDR3 is TGCAGCGTTGAACCCAGGGGTCAGAGGACTGAAGCTTTCTTT.

The V gene is TRBV12-3 or TRBV12-4, the J gene TRBJ1-2; no firm D call. V lost 4 bases to trimming and J lost 5 bases, with 5 bases between them. This CDR3 is 11 amino acids long. CDR3 sequence reads: CASSSRYGYTF. CDR3 DNA: TGTGCCAGCAGTTCGCGGTATGGCTACACCTTC.